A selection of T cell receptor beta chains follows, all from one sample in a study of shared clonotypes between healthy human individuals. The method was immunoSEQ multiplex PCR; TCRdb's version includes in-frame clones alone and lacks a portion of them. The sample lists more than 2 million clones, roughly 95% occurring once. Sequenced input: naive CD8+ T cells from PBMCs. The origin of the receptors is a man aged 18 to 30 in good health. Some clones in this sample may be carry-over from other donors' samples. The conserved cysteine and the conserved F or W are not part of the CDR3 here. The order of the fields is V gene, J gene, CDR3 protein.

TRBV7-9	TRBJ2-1	ASSLALGTYNEQF
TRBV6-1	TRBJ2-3	ASSVTTGLAGDPDTQY
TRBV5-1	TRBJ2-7	ASSLGLGRLWDEQY
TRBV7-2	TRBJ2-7	ASSNSGREYYEQY
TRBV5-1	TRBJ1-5	ASSLRSGSNQPQH
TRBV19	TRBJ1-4	ASSPRGSTNEKLF
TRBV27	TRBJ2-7	ASSLSRTGDEQY
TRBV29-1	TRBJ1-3	SVRTARDTIY
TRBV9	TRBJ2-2	ASSSRLAGSAGELF
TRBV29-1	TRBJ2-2	SVAPATNTGELF
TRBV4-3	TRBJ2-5	ASSDGLAGRETQY
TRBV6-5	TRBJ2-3	ASSLRIKGTDTQY
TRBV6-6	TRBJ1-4	ASSYPGRVNEKLF
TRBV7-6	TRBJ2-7	ASSSRGTGEYEQY
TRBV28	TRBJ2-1	ASSRNRGLRDNEQF
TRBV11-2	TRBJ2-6	ASSSMTSFVSGANVLT
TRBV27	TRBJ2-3	ASSLKTGGSTDTQY
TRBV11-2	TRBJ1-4	ASSLYSVINEKLF
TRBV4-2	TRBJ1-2	ASSPDLGQTYGYT
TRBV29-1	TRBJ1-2	SVEDPIWGGGYGYT
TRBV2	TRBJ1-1	ASLGRRGVMNTEAF
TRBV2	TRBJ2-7	ASSETAAQGRYGQY
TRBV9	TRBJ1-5	ASSDGGNRNQPQH
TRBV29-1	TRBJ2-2	SVGTANTGELF
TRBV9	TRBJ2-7	ASSVKGWGYEQY
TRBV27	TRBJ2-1	ASSLMALASDNEQF
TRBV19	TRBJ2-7	ASSRGQGAYEQY
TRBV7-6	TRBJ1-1	ASSLGQGARTEAF
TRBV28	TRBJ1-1	ASSLTMNTEAF
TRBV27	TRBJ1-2	ASRGRDNYGYT
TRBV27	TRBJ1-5	ASSVGGFQPQH
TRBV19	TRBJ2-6	ASSIDAGSGANVLT
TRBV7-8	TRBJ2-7	ASSLSGGNSYEQY
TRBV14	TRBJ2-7	ASSQSLGYEQY
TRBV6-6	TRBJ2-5	ASSYGTAPETQY
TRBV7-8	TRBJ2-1	ASSPVGTGLARNEQF
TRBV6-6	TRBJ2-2	ASSYWGVNGELF
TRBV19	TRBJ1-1	ASSTLAGFEAF
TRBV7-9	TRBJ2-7	ASSFGTSGSPYEQY
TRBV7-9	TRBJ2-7	ASSGGTGFYEQY
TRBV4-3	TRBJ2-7	ASSPAGPESNYEQY
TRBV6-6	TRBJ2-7	ASTPTGYEQY
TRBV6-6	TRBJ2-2	ASRILAGGSGELF
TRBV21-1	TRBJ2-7	ASSSGGRANYEQY
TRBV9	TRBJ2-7	ASSPSTDSYEQY
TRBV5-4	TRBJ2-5	ASSSSETQY
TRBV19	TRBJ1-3	ASTQRDREIGNTIY
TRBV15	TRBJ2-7	ATSLAGGDYEQY
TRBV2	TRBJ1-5	ASSDRVVNQPQH
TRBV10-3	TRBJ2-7	AISERERFYEQY
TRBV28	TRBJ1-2	ASSQLEGGASGYT
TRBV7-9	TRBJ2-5	ASSSFIRGPGETQY
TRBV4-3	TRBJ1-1	ASSQDRGQMNTEAF